This note documents a single T cell receptor beta chain sequence. What it binds is unknown. This specimen belongs to a study of siplizumab effects on memory and regulatory T cells. Produced via immunoSEQ multiplex PCR; TCRdb's table is partial and in-frame only. This repertoire shows about 100,000 clones, more than 85% found once; its top ten account for roughly 2.5%. General study results and limits: Both greater diversity than memory cells and a major contribution to the alloresponse seemed to characterize naive T cells. Siplizumab significantly reduced alloreactive sequences traceable to unstimulated CD4+ memory cells.

CDR1 and CDR2 from the germline V gene are SGDLS and YYNGEE. J was trimmed by 2 bases and V by 0 bases; bases with no gene match: 2. The CDR3 loop spans 15 amino acids. The sequence came from a human donor in good health. Some clones in this sample may be carry-over from other donors' samples. Sequenced material: CD4+ T cells sorted from blood. This chain joins TRBV9 and TRBJ2-3, with 8 positions matching TRBD2. CDR3 sequence (DNA): TGTGCCAGCAGCGTAGCGGGAGGGCACACAGATACGCAGTATTTT. Translated: CASSVAGGHTDTQYF.